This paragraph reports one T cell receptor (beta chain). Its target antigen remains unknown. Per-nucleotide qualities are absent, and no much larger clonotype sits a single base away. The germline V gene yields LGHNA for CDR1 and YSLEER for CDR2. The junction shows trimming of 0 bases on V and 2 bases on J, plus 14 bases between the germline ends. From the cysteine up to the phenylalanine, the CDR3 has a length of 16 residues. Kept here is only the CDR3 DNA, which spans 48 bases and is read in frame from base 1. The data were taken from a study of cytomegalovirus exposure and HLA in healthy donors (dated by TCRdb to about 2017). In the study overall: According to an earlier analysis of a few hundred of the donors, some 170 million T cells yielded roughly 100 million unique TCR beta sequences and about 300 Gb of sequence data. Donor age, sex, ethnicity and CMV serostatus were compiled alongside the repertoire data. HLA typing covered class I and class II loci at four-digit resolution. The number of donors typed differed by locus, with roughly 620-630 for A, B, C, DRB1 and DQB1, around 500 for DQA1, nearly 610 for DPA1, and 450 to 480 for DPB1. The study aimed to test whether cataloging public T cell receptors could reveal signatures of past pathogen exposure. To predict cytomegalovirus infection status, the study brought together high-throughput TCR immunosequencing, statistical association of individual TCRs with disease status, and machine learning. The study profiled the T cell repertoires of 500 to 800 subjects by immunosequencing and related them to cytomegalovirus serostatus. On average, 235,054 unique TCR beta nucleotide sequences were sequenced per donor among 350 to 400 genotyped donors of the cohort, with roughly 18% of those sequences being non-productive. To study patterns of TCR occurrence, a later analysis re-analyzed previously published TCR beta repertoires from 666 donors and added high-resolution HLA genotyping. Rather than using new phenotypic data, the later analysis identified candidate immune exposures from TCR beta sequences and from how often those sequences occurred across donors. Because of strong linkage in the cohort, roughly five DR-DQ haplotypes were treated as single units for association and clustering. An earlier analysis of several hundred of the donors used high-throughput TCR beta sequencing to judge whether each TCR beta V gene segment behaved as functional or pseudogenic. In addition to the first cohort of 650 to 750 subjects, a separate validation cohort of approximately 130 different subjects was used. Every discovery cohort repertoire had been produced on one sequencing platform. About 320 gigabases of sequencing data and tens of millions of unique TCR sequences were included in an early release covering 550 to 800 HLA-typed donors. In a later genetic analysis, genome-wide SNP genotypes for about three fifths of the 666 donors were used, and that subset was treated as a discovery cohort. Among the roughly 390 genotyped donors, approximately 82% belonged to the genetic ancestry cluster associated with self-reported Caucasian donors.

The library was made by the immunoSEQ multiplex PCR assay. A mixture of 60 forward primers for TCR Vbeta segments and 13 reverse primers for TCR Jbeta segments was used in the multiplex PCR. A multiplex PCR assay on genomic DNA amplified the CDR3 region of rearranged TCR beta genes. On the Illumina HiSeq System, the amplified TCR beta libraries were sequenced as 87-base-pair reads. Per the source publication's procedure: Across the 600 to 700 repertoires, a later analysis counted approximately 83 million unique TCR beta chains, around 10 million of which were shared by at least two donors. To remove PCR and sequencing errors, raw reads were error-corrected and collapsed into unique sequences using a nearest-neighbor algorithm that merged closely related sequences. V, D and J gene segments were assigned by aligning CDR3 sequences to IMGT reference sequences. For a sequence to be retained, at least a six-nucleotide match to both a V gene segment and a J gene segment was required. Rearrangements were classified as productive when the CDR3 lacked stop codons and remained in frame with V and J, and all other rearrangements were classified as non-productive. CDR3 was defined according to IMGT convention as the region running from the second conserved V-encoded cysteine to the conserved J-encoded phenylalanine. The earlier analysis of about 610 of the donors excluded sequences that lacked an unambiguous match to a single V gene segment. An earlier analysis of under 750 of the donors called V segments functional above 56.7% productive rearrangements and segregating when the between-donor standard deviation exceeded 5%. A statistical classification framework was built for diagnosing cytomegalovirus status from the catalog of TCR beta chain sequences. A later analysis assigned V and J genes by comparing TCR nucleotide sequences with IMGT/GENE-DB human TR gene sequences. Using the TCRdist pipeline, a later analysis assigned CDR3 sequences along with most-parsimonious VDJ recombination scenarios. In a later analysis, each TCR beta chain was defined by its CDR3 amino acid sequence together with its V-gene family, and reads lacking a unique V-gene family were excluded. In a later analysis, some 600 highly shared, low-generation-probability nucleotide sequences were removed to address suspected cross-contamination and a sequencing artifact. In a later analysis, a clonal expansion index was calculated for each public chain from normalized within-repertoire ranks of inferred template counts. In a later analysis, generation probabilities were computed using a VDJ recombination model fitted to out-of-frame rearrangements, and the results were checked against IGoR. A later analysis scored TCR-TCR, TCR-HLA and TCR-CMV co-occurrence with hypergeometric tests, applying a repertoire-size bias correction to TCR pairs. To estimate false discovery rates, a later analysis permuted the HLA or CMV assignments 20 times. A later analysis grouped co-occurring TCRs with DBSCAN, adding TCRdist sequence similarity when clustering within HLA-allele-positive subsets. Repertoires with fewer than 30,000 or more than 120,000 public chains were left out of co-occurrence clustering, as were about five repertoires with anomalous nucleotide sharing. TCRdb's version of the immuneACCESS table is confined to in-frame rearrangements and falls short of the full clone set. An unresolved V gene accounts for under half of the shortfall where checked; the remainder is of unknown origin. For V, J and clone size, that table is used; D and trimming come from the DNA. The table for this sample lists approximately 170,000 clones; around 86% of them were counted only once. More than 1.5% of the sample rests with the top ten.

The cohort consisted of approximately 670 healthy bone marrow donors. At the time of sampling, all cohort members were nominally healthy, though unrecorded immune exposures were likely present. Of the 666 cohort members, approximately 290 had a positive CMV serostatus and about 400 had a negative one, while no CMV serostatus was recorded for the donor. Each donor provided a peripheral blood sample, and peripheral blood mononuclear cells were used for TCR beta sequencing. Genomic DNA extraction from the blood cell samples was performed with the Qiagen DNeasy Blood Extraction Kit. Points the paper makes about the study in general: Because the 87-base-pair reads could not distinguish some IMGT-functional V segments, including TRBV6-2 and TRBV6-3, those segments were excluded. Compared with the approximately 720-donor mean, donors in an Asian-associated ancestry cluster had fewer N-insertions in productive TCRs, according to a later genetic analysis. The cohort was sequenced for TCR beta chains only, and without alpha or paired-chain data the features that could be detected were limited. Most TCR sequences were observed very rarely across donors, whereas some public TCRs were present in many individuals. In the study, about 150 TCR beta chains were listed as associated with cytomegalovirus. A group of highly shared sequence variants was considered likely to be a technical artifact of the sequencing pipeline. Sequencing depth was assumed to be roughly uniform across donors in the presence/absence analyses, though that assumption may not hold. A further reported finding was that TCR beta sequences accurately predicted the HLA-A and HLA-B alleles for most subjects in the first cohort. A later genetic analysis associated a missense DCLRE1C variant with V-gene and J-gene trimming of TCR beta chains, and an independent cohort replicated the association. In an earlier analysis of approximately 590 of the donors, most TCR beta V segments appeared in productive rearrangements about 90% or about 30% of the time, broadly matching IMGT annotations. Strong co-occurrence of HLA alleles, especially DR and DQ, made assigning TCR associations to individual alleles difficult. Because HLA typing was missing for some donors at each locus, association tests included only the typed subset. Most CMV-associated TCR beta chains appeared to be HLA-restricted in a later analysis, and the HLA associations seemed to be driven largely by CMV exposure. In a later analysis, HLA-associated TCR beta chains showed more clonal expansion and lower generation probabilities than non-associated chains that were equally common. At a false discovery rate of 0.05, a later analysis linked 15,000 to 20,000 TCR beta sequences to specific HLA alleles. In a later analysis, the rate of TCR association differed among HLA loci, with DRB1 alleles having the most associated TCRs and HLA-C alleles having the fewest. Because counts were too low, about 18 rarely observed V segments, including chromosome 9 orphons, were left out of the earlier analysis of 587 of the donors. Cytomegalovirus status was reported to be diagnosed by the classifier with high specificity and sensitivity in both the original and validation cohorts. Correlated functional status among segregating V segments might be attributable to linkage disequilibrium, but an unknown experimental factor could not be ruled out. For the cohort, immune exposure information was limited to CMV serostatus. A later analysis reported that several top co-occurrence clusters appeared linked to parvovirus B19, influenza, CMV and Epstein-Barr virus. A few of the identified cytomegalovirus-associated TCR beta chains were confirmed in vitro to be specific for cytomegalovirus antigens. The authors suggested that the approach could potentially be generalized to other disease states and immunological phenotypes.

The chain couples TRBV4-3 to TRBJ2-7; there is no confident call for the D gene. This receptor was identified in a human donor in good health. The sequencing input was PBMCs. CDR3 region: CASSQDYLGRTYEQYF. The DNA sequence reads TGCGCCAGCAGCCAAGATTATTTGGGCAGAACCTACGAGCAGTACTTC.